This T cell receptor beta chain was observed in a study of blood T cell repertoires in COVID-19. Study-level information: Collection of acute and convalescent COVID-19 samples took place in the United States, Italy and Spain.

The CDR3 loop spans 11 amino acids. Germline V gene sequence: CDR1 MNHNY, CDR2 SVGAGI (reference sequence). V was cut by 3 bases and J by 7 bases, with 6 bases left in between. Some clones are missing from TCRdb's copy, which holds only in-frame ones; the method was immunoSEQ multiplex PCR. The table lists approximately 30,000 clones, 90% to 95% of them singletons, with 5% to 7% in the top ten. V usage is TRBV6-6 and J usage is TRBJ1-1; no firm D call. This clonotype was obtained from a human donor in a cohort sampled during active COVID-19. Sequenced sample: peripheral blood. The CDR3 reads CASSYIREAFF. CDR3 bases: TGTGCCAGCAGTTATATCCGTGAAGCTTTCTTT.